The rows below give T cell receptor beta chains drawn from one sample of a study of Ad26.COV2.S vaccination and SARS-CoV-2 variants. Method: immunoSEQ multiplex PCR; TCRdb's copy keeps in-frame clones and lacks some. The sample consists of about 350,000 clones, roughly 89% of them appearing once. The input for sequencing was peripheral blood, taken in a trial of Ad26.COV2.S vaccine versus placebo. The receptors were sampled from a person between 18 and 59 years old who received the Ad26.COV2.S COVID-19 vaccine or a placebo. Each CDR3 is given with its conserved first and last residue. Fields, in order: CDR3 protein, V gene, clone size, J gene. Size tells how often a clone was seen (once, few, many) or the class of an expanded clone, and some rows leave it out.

CDR3aa: CASSPGGAGVTDTQYF
v_gene: TRBV7-9
abundance: NA
j_gene: TRBJ2-3

CDR3aa: CASSLVGDPGWPQHF
v_gene: TRBV5-1
abundance: NA
j_gene: TRBJ1-5

CDR3aa: CAWSRTPGQGDEQYF
v_gene: TRBV30
abundance: NA
j_gene: TRBJ2-7

CDR3aa: CASSYRQDGEQYF
v_gene: TRBV6-5
abundance: NA
j_gene: TRBJ2-7

CDR3aa: CASIERRVADTQYF
v_gene: TRBV2
abundance: NA
j_gene: TRBJ2-3

CDR3aa: CASSPRQGDQPQHF
v_gene: TRBV18
abundance: NA
j_gene: TRBJ1-5

CDR3aa: CASSPPQGVFYGYTF
v_gene: TRBV18
abundance: NA
j_gene: TRBJ1-2

CDR3aa: CASSQLRDINEKLFF
v_gene: TRBV27
abundance: NA
j_gene: TRBJ1-4

CDR3aa: CASSPLGGERAFF
v_gene: TRBV5-4
abundance: NA
j_gene: TRBJ1-1

CDR3aa: CASSFEGTEAFF
v_gene: TRBV7-9
abundance: NA
j_gene: TRBJ1-1

CDR3aa: CASSEPVLAGGADTQYF
v_gene: TRBV6-1
abundance: NA
j_gene: TRBJ2-3

CDR3aa: CATSSWESGEQFF
v_gene: TRBV24-1
abundance: NA
j_gene: TRBJ2-1

CDR3aa: CASSIAHPSGMYQETQYF
v_gene: TRBV19
abundance: NA
j_gene: TRBJ2-5

CDR3aa: CASSADHRTGSISYGYTF
v_gene: TRBV10-1
abundance: NA
j_gene: TRBJ1-2

CDR3aa: CASSFTDTQYF
v_gene: TRBV7-9
abundance: NA
j_gene: TRBJ2-3

CDR3aa: CASSEAGEHTDTQYF
v_gene: TRBV10-1
abundance: NA
j_gene: TRBJ2-3

CDR3aa: CASSPGAQINEQFF
v_gene: TRBV18
abundance: NA
j_gene: TRBJ2-1

CDR3aa: CASSEVREAEQYF
v_gene: TRBV6-1
abundance: NA
j_gene: TRBJ2-7

CDR3aa: CASSLSPGGSGALHF
v_gene: TRBV27
abundance: NA
j_gene: TRBJ1-6

CDR3aa: CAISSYRESYTF
v_gene: TRBV10-3
abundance: NA
j_gene: TRBJ1-2

CDR3aa: CASSASGLAGGPGEEQYF
v_gene: TRBV2
abundance: NA
j_gene: TRBJ2-7

CDR3aa: CASSKPGLAGDEQYF
v_gene: TRBV6-6
abundance: NA
j_gene: TRBJ2-7

CDR3aa: CASSPRTGQRGDTQYF
v_gene: TRBV4-1
abundance: NA
j_gene: TRBJ2-3

CDR3aa: CASSQGGGGYTGELFF
v_gene: TRBV4-2
abundance: NA
j_gene: TRBJ2-2

CDR3aa: CASSQDQQGVQETQYF
v_gene: TRBV4-2
abundance: NA
j_gene: TRBJ2-5

CDR3aa: CASSLGQDSSYEQYF
v_gene: TRBV5-1
abundance: NA
j_gene: TRBJ2-7

CDR3aa: CASSAGLAAYEQYF
v_gene: TRBV2
abundance: few
j_gene: TRBJ2-7

CDR3aa: CASSANGGADEQFF
v_gene: TRBV6-4
abundance: NA
j_gene: TRBJ2-1

CDR3aa: CAWSGTSGRWNEQFF
v_gene: TRBV30
abundance: NA
j_gene: TRBJ2-1

CDR3aa: CASIAGQGGTGELFF
v_gene: TRBV28
abundance: NA
j_gene: TRBJ2-2

CDR3aa: CASGLVGPSNTEAFF
v_gene: TRBV12-5
abundance: NA
j_gene: TRBJ1-1

CDR3aa: CASRNGLAGESIYNEQFF
v_gene: TRBV10-2
abundance: NA
j_gene: TRBJ2-1

CDR3aa: CATLDRDRGNNEQFF
v_gene: TRBV6-5
abundance: once
j_gene: TRBJ2-1

CDR3aa: CASSRLPGRSNQPQHF
v_gene: TRBV28
abundance: few
j_gene: TRBJ1-5

CDR3aa: CASDEGGRDYEQYF
v_gene: TRBV2
abundance: NA
j_gene: TRBJ2-7

CDR3aa: CASSVAGRGSTDTQYF
v_gene: TRBV9
abundance: NA
j_gene: TRBJ2-3

CDR3aa: CSASDDSGNTIYF
v_gene: TRBV20-1
abundance: NA
j_gene: TRBJ1-3

CDR3aa: CAISEGRTGETQYF
v_gene: TRBV10-3
abundance: once
j_gene: TRBJ2-5

CDR3aa: CASRLQGAGTGELFF
v_gene: TRBV5-1
abundance: NA
j_gene: TRBJ2-2

CDR3aa: CASSQGKGTYEQYF
v_gene: TRBV4-2
abundance: NA
j_gene: TRBJ2-7

CDR3aa: CASSLSVTDTQYF
v_gene: TRBV27
abundance: NA
j_gene: TRBJ2-3

CDR3aa: CASRQGGTGELFF
v_gene: TRBV5-1
abundance: few
j_gene: TRBJ2-2

CDR3aa: CASSPVRGSSYNEQFF
v_gene: TRBV18
abundance: NA
j_gene: TRBJ2-1

CDR3aa: CASSPPIRTGNSYEQYF
v_gene: TRBV18
abundance: NA
j_gene: TRBJ2-7

CDR3aa: CSASVVSYEQYF
v_gene: TRBV20-1
abundance: NA
j_gene: TRBJ2-7

CDR3aa: CATSETRTNTGELFF
v_gene: TRBV24-1
abundance: NA
j_gene: TRBJ2-2

CDR3aa: CASSLGNYGYTF
v_gene: TRBV28
abundance: NA
j_gene: TRBJ1-2

CDR3aa: CASSSSYSSREQYF
v_gene: TRBV19
abundance: NA
j_gene: TRBJ2-7

CDR3aa: CASSLAQGLSYEQYF
v_gene: TRBV5-5
abundance: NA
j_gene: TRBJ2-7

CDR3aa: CASSFSLNRTGRYEQYF
v_gene: TRBV11-2
abundance: NA
j_gene: TRBJ2-7

CDR3aa: CASSELGLYTEAFF
v_gene: TRBV2
abundance: NA
j_gene: TRBJ1-1

CDR3aa: CASSLLPPQGQDSYNEQFF
v_gene: TRBV5-1
abundance: NA
j_gene: TRBJ2-1

CDR3aa: CATGPRTKETQYF
v_gene: TRBV10-3
abundance: once
j_gene: TRBJ2-5